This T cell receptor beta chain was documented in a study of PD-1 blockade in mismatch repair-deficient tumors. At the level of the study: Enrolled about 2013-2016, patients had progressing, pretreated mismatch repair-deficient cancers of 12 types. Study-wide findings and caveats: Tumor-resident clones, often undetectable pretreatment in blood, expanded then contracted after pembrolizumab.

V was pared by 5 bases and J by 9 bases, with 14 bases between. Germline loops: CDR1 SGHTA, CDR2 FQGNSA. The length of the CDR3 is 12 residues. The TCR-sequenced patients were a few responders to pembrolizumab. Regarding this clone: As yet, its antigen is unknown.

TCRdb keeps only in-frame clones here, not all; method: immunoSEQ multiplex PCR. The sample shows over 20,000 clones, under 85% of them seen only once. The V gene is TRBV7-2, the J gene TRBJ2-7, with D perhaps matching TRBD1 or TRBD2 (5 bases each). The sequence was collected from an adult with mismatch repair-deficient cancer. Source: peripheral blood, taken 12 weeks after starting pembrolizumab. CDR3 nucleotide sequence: TGTGCCAGCAGCCTACCCCCGGGACGGCAGTACTTC. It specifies CASSLPPGRQYF.